This T cell receptor beta chain appears in the sequencing data of a study of beta chain features in type 1 diabetes. Notes on the study in general: The study found moderately but significantly shorter TCRB CDR3s in all four CD4+ subsets of Type 1 diabetes patients.

Of the isolated RNA, all was reverse transcribed, and so the sequenced material was expressed TCRB transcripts. This table comes from immunoSEQ multiplex PCR, and its TCRdb copy is limited to in-frame clones, with some not included. The table includes hundreds of thousands of clones, roughly 13% detected once. For this clone: The antigen remains undetermined.

This CDR3 spans 15 amino acids. Per the germline V gene, CDR1 is LNHNV and CDR2 is YYDKDF (reference sequence). Germline trimming cut 5 bases from V and 2 bases from J; bases unmatched to any gene: 9. The V and J genes are TRBV15 and TRBJ2-7, with 7 nucleotides matching TRBD2. Material: naive CD4+ T cells from blood. This receptor was taken from a young man with type 1 diabetes. CDR3 region: CATSPRGDYPYEQYF. In nucleotides, the CDR3 is TGTGCCACCAGCCCTCGGGGGGACTACCCCTACGAGCAGTACTTC.